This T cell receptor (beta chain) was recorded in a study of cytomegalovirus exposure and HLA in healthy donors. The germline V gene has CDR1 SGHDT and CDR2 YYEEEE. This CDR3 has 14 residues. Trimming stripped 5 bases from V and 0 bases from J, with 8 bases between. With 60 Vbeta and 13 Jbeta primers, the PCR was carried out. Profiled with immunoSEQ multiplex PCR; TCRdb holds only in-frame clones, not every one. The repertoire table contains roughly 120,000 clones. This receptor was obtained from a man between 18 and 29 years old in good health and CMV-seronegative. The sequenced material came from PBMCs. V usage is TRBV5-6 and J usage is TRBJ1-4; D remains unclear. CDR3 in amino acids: CASSPRATNEKLFF. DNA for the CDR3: TGTGCCAGCAGTCCCCGGGCAACTAATGAAAAACTGTTTTTT.